The subject of this entry is one TCR beta chain. The data derive from a study of cytomegalovirus exposure and HLA in healthy donors. PCR amplification relied on 60 Vbeta primers (plus 13 Jbeta primers). TCRdb keeps only in-frame clones here, not all; method: immunoSEQ multiplex PCR. The sample records around 150,000 clones, more than 80% being singletons. Trimming removed 6 bases at V and 2 bases at J, with 22 bases between. The CDR3 covers 17 residues. Germline CDR1 is MDHEN and CDR2 is SYDVKM. The chain combines TRBV28 with TRBJ1-2; D not certain. Material: PBMCs. This TCR was sampled from a woman aged 45-65 years in good health and CMV-seronegative. The CDR3 coding sequence is TGTGCCAGCAGCCCCTCTGGAGGCCGGCCACCCAACTATGGCTACACCTTC. This codes for CASSPSGGRPPNYGYTF.